The entry below describes one TCR beta chain. From germline, CDR1 is SGHRS and CDR2 YFSETQ. V lost 4 bases, J lost 2 bases, and 5 bases stayed unmatched. CDR3 length: 14 residues. The table came from immunoSEQ multiplex PCR; TCRdb's copy has only in-frame clones and leaves some out. The sample contains around 81,000 clones, approximately 86% of which appear only once. These data come from a study of blood T cell repertoires in COVID-19. Sequencing was done on a sample of peripheral blood. This receptor was taken from an elderly woman with acute or convalescent COVID-19. The chain links TRBV5-1 to TRBJ2-5; TRBD1 matches at 7 bases. DNA for the CDR3: TGCGCCAGCAGCCTACAGGGGCAACAAGAGACCCAGTACTTC. Protein product: CASSLQGQQETQYF.